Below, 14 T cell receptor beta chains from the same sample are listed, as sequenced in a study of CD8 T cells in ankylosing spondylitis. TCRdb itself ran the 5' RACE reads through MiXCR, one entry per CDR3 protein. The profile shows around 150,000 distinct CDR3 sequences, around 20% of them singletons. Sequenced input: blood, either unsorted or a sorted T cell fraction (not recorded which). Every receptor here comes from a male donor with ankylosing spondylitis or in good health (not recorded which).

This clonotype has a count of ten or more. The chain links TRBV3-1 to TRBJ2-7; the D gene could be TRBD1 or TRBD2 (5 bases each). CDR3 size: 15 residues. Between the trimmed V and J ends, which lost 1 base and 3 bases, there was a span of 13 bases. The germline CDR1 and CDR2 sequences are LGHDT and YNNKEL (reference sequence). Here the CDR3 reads CASSQVRDRLYEQYF. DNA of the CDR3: TGTGCCAGCAGCCAAGTCCGGGACCGGCTCTACGAGCAGTACTTC.

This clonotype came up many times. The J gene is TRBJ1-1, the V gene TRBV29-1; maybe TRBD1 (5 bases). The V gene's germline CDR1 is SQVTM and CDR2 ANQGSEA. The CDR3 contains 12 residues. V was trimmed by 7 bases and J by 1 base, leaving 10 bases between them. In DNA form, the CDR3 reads TGCAGCGCCGGGACGGCGAACACTGAAGCTTTCTTT. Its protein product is CSAGTANTEAFF.

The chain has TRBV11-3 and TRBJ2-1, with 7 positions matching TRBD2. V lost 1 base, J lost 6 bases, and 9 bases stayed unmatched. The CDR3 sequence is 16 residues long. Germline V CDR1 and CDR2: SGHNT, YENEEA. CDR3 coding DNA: TGTGCCAGCAGCTTAGGACTAGCCCTTTCCCTCAATGAGCAGTTCTTC. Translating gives CASSLGLALSLNEQFF.

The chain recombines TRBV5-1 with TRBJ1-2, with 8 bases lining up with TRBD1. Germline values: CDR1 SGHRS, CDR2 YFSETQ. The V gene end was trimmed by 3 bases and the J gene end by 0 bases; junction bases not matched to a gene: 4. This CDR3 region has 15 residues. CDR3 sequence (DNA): TGCGCCAGCAGCTCGCGGACAGGGTCTAACTATGGCTACACCTTC. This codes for CASSSRTGSNYGYTF.

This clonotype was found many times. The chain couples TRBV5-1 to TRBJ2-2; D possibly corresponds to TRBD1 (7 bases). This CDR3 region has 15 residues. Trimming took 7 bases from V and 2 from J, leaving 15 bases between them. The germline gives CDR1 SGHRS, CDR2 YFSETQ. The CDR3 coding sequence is TGCGCCAGCCTGGGCGGGACAGCTAACACCGGGGAGCTGTTTTTT. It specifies CASLGGTANTGELFF.

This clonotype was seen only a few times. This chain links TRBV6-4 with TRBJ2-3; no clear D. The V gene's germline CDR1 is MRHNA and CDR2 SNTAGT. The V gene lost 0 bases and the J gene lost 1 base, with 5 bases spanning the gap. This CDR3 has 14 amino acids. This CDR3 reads CASSDSAGTDTQYF. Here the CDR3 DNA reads TGTGCCAGCAGTGACTCCGCGGGCACAGATACGCAGTATTTT.

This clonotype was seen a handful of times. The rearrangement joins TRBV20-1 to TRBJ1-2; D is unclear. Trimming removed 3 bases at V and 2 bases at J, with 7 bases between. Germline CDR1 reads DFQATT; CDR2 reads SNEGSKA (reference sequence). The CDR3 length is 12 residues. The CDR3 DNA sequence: TGCAGTGCTAGTCGGCAGAACTATGGCTACACCTTC. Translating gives CSASRQNYGYTF.

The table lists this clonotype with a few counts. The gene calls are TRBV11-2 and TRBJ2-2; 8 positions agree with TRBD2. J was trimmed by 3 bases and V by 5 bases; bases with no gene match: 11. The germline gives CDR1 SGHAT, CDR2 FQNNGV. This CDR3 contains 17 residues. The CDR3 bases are TGTGCCAGCAGCCCGTCCCGGGGGGGACTTTACACCGGGGAGCTGTTTTTT. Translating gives CASSPSRGGLYTGELFF. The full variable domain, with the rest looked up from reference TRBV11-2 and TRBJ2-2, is EAGVAQSPRYKIIEKRQSVAFWCNPISGHATLYWYQQILGQGPKLLIQFQNNGVVDDSQLPKDRFSAERLKGVDSTLKIQPAKLEDSAVYLCASSPSRGGLYTGELFFGEGSRLTVL.

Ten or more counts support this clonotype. CDR3 DNA: TGTGCCACCGGTGTCGGACTATTAACCTACGAGCAGTACTTC. Its translation: CATGVGLLTYEQYF. The rearrangement uses TRBV6-1 and TRBJ2-7; D perhaps matches TRBD2 (6 bases). The CDR3 loop spans 14 amino acids. The V gene lost 10 bases and the J gene lost 2 bases, with 18 bases spanning the gap. Germline V gives CDR1 MNHNS, CDR2 SASEGT.

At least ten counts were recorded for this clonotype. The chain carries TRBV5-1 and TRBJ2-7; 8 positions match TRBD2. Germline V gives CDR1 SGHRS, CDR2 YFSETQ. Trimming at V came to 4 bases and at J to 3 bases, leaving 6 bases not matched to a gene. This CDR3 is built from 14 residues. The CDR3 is CASSPEREYYEQYF. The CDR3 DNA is TGCGCCAGCAGCCCCGAGCGGGAGTACTACGAGCAGTACTTC.

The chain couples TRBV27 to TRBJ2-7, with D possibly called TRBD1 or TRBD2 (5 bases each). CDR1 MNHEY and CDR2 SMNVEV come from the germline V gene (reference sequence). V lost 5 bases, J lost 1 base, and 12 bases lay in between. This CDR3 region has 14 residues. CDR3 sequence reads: CASSDRDGSYEQYF. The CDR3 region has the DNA TGTGCCAGCAGTGACCGGGACGGATCCTACGAGCAGTACTTC.

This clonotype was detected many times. CDR3 bases: TGTGCCAGCAGTAGACCAGGGGGCTACGAGCAGTACTTC. Its protein is CASSRPGGYEQYF. The chain recombines TRBV6-1 with TRBJ2-7; 7 positions agree with TRBD1. The CDR3 spans 13 residues. V gave up 5 bases and J gave up 3 bases; unmatched junction bases: 4. The germline V gene encodes CDR1 MNHNS and CDR2 SASEGT.

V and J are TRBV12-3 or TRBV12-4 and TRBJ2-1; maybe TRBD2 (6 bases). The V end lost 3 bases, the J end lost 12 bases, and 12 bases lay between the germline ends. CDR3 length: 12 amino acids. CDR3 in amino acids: CASSLAPSVQFF. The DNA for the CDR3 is TGTGCCAGCAGTTTGGCGCCTAGCGTGCAGTTCTTC.

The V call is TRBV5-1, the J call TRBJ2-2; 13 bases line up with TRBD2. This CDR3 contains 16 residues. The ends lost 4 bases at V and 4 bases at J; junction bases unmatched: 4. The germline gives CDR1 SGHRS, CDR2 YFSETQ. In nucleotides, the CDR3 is TGCGCCAGCAGCCGGACTAGCGGGGGTAGCACCGGGGAGCTGTTTTTT. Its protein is CASSRTSGGSTGELFF.